Listed here are 30 T cell receptor beta chains from one sample, sequenced in a study of Graves' ophthalmopathy and Graves' hyperthyroidism. RNA transcripts yielded amplified TCR beta CDR3 regions. RT-PCR was first run with HTBI primers, then multiplex PCR in a second round. A single record per CDR3 protein comes from TCRdb applying MiXCR to the multiplex PCR reads. The sample has around 600,000 distinct CDR3 sequences, over 40% seen once. The material sequenced was peripheral blood. These TCRs come from an adult man with Graves' ophthalmopathy.

The chain links TRBV2 to TRBJ1-5; D might be TRBD1 (5 bases). Germline V lookup: CDR1 SNHLY, CDR2 FYNNEI. The V end lost 7 bases, the J end lost 11 bases, and 18 bases lay between the germline ends. CDR3 size: 13 residues. The CDR3 DNA sequence: TGTGCCAGCATGGCGGGGGTGGCGGAGACCCAGCATTTT. It specifies CASMAGVAETQHF.

The chain combines TRBV12-3 or TRBV12-4 with TRBJ2-7; TRBD1 or TRBD2 may be the D gene (5 bases each). Trimming stripped 6 bases from V and 4 bases from J, with 16 bases between. This CDR3 has 14 amino acids. The CDR3 spells CASRLEGSPYEQYF. Here the CDR3 DNA reads TGTGCCAGCAGACTAGAGGGGTCTCCGTACGAGCAGTACTTC.

The genes are TRBV29-1 and TRBJ1-2; D possibly corresponds to TRBD1 (5 bases). The CDR3 loop spans 12 amino acids. Germline V gives CDR1 SQVTM, CDR2 ANQGSEA. Trimming took 7 bases from V and 8 from J, leaving 17 bases between them. The CDR3 loop reads CSATDGTYGYTF. In DNA form, the CDR3 reads TGCAGCGCCACGGACGGGACCTACGGCTACACCTTC. The whole variable domain, filled in from reference TRBV29-1 and TRBJ1-2, reads SAVISQKPSRDICQRGTSLTIQCQVDSQVTMMFWYRQQPGQSLTLIATANQGSEATYESGFVIDKFPISRPNLTFSTLTVSNMSPEDSSIYLCSATDGTYGYTFGSGTRLTVV.

This clonotype was seen at least ten times. The chain carries TRBV13 and TRBJ2-5; D is possibly TRBD2 (5 bases). Germline CDR1 and CDR2: PRHDT and FYEKMQ (reference sequence). V lost 5 bases and J lost 4, with 14 bases in between. The CDR3 runs to 14 residues. The CDR3 bases are TGTGCCAGCAGCCCCTTGTGGAGCGGAGAGACCCAGTACTTC. Its protein product is CASSPLWSGETQYF.

CDR3 region: CSVETGPKNIQYF. The CDR3 region has the DNA TGCAGCGTTGAAACGGGACCCAAAAACATTCAGTACTTC. The chain has TRBV29-1 and TRBJ2-4; D might be TRBD1 or TRBD2, each matching 5 bases. The V end lost 2 bases, the J end lost 2 bases, and 7 bases lay between the germline ends. In germline, CDR1 is SQVTM, CDR2 ANQGSEA. This CDR3 has 13 residues.

This clonotype was found a few times. The chain carries TRBV11-2 and TRBJ2-7; 12 bases map to TRBD2. V dropped 5 bases and J dropped 3; count of bases not matched to a gene: 5. Germline CDR1 and CDR2: SGHAT and FQNNGV. The length of the CDR3 is 15 residues. CDR3 sequence (DNA): TGTGCCAGCAGCCGACTAGCGGGAGTGGGCTACGAGCAGTACTTC. It encodes CASSRLAGVGYEQYF.

This clonotype was seen repeatedly, ten times or more. This chain connects TRBV7-9 to TRBJ2-7; D possibly corresponds to TRBD1 (6 bases). Looked up from germline, CDR1 is SEHNR and CDR2 is FQNEAQ (reference sequence). V dropped 5 bases and J dropped 5 bases, with 10 bases sitting between them. This CDR3 is 12 amino acids long. In nucleotides, the CDR3 is TGTGCCAGCAGCGCCCACAGGGACGAGCAGTACTTC. Encoded protein: CASSAHRDEQYF.

The chain has TRBV29-1 and TRBJ1-1, with D possibly TRBD1 on 6 matching bases. The CDR3 spans 13 residues. Trimming pared 5 bases from V and 3 bases from J, leaving 13 bases between. Germline-derived CDR1 and CDR2 are SQVTM and ANQGSEA. The CDR3 here is CSVTGSLYTEAFF. The CDR3 DNA reads TGCAGCGTTACAGGGTCGCTCTACACTGAAGCTTTCTTT.

In the case of this clonotype: A much more abundant neighbour one base away suggests this may be a read error. As DNA, the CDR3 is TGTGCCAGCAGTTATGGTCGAACGAACATTGAAGCTTTCTTT. Its translation is CASSYGRTNIEAFF. V and J are TRBV24-1 and TRBJ1-1, with no clear D. Germline assignment: CDR1 KGHDR and CDR2 SFDVKD. The CDR3 has 14 amino acids.

This clonotype was counted between two and nine times. The CDR3 spells CAWSLQGYEQYF. The CDR3, as DNA: TGTGCCTGGAGTCTACAGGGCTACGAGCAGTACTTC. The rearrangement uses TRBV30 and TRBJ2-7; perhaps TRBD1 as D (6 bases). Germline V gene lookup returns CDR1 GTSNPN and CDR2 SVGIG (reference sequence). This CDR3 has 12 residues. Between the trimmed V and J ends, which lost 2 bases and 3 bases, there was a span of 8 bases.

This clonotype was seen at least ten times. The chain links TRBV7-2 to TRBJ1-2; 7 bases match TRBD1. With 5 bases clipped from V and 7 bases from J, the junction kept 13 bases outside the gene matches. CDR1 is SGHTA and CDR2 is FQGNSA in the germline V gene. The CDR3 totals 15 residues. The CDR3 bases are TGTGCCAGCAGCCCCAGAGGGGGCGATTACCTTGGCTACACCTTC. Protein sequence: CASSPRGGDYLGYTF.

On this clonotype itself: Relative to the germline gene, one junction end is altered; a read error may explain this. The chain has TRBV5-1 and TRBJ2-7, with D possibly matching TRBD1 (5 bases). CDR3 length equals 15 residues. From germline, CDR1 is SGHRS and CDR2 YFSETQ. CDR3 DNA sequence: TGCGCCAGCAGCGAAAGGACACCTCAACCCTACGGGCAGTACTTC. Translated, it gives CASSERTPQPYGQYF.

The sample holds one count of this clonotype. This is likely a read error, given that the CDR3 carries no conserved phenylalanine or tryptophan at its end. The chain links TRBV10-3 to TRBJ2-2, with no clear D. Trimming removed 10 bases at V and 6 bases at J, with 9 bases between. The germline V gene encodes CDR1 ENHRY and CDR2 SYGVKD. This CDR3 spans 11 amino acids. The CDR3 loop reads CASTFAGELFC. CDR3 coding DNA: TGTGCCAGCACTTTTGCCGGGGAGCTGTTTTGT.

This clonotype was counted ten times or more. CDR3 region: CSASSRSPSQHF. CDR3 sequence (DNA): TGCAGTGCTAGTAGCCGCTCTCCCTCCCAGCATTTT. The chain uses TRBV20-1 and TRBJ1-5; D ambiguous. CDR3 length: 12 residues. The germline V gene encodes CDR1 DFQATT and CDR2 SNEGSKA (reference sequence). V was trimmed by 3 bases and J by 11 bases, leaving 14 bases between them.

The chain is built from TRBV29-1 and TRBJ1-2; 8 bases line up with TRBD1. CDR3 length equals 13 residues. Losses at the gene ends were 6 bases for V and 6 bases for J; bases not matched to a gene: 9. CDR1 is SQVTM, CDR2 ANQGSEA, per germline. The CDR3 nucleotides read TGCAGCGTGGTTGGACAGGGATCGGATGGCTACACCTTC. Protein sequence: CSVVGQGSDGYTF.

This clonotype appeared many times. The chain uses TRBV20-1 and TRBJ1-4; D perhaps matches TRBD1 (5 bases). V dropped 5 bases and J dropped 4 bases, with 14 bases sitting between them. CDR3 length: 14 residues. CDR1 DFQATT and CDR2 SNEGSKA come from the germline V gene (reference sequence). This chain's CDR3 is CSAGGGQYNEKLFF. CDR3 nucleotide sequence: TGCAGTGCTGGGGGAGGGCAGTATAATGAAAAACTGTTTTTT.

As for this clonotype: One end of the junction does not line up with germline, which may come from a read error. The CDR3 DNA reads TGTGCCAGCTGTGTTTCGTTTAATGAAAAACTGTTCTTT. Encoded protein: CASCVSFNEKLFF. The rearrangement joins TRBV2 to TRBJ1-4; unclear D gene. This CDR3 has 13 amino acids. The germline V gene encodes CDR1 SNHLY and CDR2 FYNNEI.

This clonotype was recorded many times. The rearrangement uses TRBV9 and TRBJ1-1; D might be TRBD1 (5 bases). Germline values: CDR1 SGDLS, CDR2 YYNGEE. This CDR3 has 15 residues. With 0 bases removed from V and 4 bases from J, the gap between germline ends came to 13 bases. CDR3 amino acids: CASSVGQGRSTEAFF. CDR3 sequence (DNA): TGTGCCAGCAGCGTAGGGCAGGGACGTAGCACTGAAGCTTTCTTT.

The chain carries TRBV6-6 and TRBJ1-1; D gene uncertain. CDR1 and CDR2 from the germline V gene are MNHNY and SVGAGI (reference sequence). This CDR3 is 13 amino acids long. V lost 2 bases to trimming and J lost 8 bases, with 12 bases between them. The CDR3 loop reads CASSYTGPVEAFF. The CDR3, as DNA: TGTGCCAGCAGTTACACCGGGCCCGTGGAAGCTTTCTTT.

There are a few counts of this clonotype. A clone one base away is much larger, so this may be a read error. This chain links TRBV7-3 with TRBJ1-4; D call uncertain. Trimming removed 3 bases from V and 2 bases from J, with 7 bases in between. This CDR3 is built from 14 residues. Germline V lookup: CDR1 SGHTA, CDR2 FQGTGA. Written as DNA, the CDR3 is TGTGCCAGCAGCTTTGCCAGGACTAATGAAAAACTGTTTTTT. This translates into CASSFARTNEKLFF.

The chain is built from TRBV9 and TRBJ1-6; TRBD1 is a possible D gene (6 bases). With 3 bases removed from V and 9 bases from J, the gap between germline ends came to 13 bases. The germline gives CDR1 SGDLS, CDR2 YYNGEE. The CDR3 has 14 amino acids. CDR3 loop: CASSAGVGVSPLHF. CDR3 DNA sequence: TGTGCCAGCAGCGCAGGGGTAGGGGTTTCACCCCTCCACTTT.

The J gene is TRBJ2-7, the V gene TRBV25-1, with D possibly matching TRBD2 (7 bases). Trimming left V 5 bases short and J 1 base short, with 21 bases between. CDR1 MGHDK and CDR2 SYGVNS come from the germline V gene. This CDR3 region has 17 residues. The CDR3 is CASSPTNDSGTSYEQYF. The CDR3 DNA reads TGTGCCAGCAGTCCAACGAACGACAGCGGGACATCCTACGAGCAGTACTTC.

The table lists this clonotype with many counts. V gene TRBV6-5 combines with J gene TRBJ2-5, with 7 bases identical to TRBD1. V shed 5 bases, J shed 4 bases, and the junction held 13 bases outside the gene matches. Germline V gene sequence: CDR1 MNHEY, CDR2 SVGAGI. The CDR3 sequence is 16 residues long. The CDR3 protein is CASSVPGTEGPETQYF. CDR3 nucleotides: TGTGCCAGCAGTGTCCCCGGGACAGAAGGCCCAGAGACCCAGTACTTC.

About this clonotype: Without the conserved terminal phenylalanine or tryptophan, this CDR3 likely stems from a read error. It is unclear where the CDR3 begins or ends on the DNA, so no DNA is shown, and the CDR3 is as TCRdb lists it. This rearrangement joins TRBV12-3 or TRBV12-4 to TRBJ2-6; the table's D call TRBD1 went unverified against the DNA. The length of the CDR3 is 8 amino acids, counting both ends. The chain's CDR3 is CASSGRGT.

At least ten counts were recorded for this clonotype. The chain has TRBV20-1 and TRBJ1-2; 7 bases map to TRBD1. V trimming: 7 bases; J trimming: 7 bases; junction bases outside the gene matches: 6. Germline V lookup: CDR1 DFQATT, CDR2 SNEGSKA (reference sequence). The CDR3 length is 11 residues. The DNA of the CDR3 is TGCAGTGTCCCGACAGGGACTGGCTACACCTTC. Its protein is CSVPTGTGYTF.

The genes are TRBV7-9 and TRBJ1-4; D not resolved. The CDR3 is 13 amino acids. Trimming cost V 5 bases and J 7 bases, with 11 bases left between them. The germline CDR1 and CDR2 sequences are SEHNR and FQNEAQ (reference sequence). The CDR3 protein is CASSPRGVEKLFF. The CDR3 DNA follows: TGTGCCAGCAGCCCGCGGGGAGTTGAAAAACTGTTTTTT.

The chain joins TRBV7-9 to TRBJ2-5; D is perhaps TRBD1 (5 bases). The CDR3 is 11 amino acids. Germline-derived CDR1 and CDR2 are SEHNR and FQNEAQ (reference sequence). V lost 7 bases to trimming and J lost 7 bases, with 10 bases between them. CDR3 residues: CASIGDRTQYF. The CDR3 bases are TGTGCCAGCATAGGAGACAGGACCCAGTACTTC.

This clonotype has just one count. The rearrangement uses TRBV9 and TRBJ2-5, with TRBD2 matching over 11 bases. V was pared by 4 bases and J by 8 bases, with 13 bases of the junction left unmatched. The length of the CDR3 is 16 residues. Germline CDR1 and CDR2: SGDLS and YYNGEE. CDR3 DNA sequence: TGTGCCAGCAGCCCCAAGGGACTAGCGGCTACGGGAACCCAGTACTTC. This sequence encodes CASSPKGLAATGTQYF.

This clonotype was counted a few times. The chain combines TRBV5-6 with TRBJ1-1, with D perhaps TRBD1 (5 bases). Germline V gene data show CDR1 as SGHDT and CDR2 as YYEEEE. The CDR3 has 17 amino acids. The V gene lost 3 bases and the J gene lost 0 bases, with 18 bases spanning the gap. CDR3 in DNA: TGTGCCAGCAGCTCCCTAGGGGCAGGCCCTATGAACACTGAAGCTTTCTTT. It is translated as CASSSLGAGPMNTEAFF.

V is TRBV2 and J is TRBJ2-7; 9 bases are shared with TRBD2. V gave up 4 bases and J gave up 5 bases; unmatched junction bases: 9. This CDR3 has 15 amino acids. Germline assignment: CDR1 SNHLY and CDR2 FYNNEI. CDR3 protein: CASSALRREGNEQYF. The CDR3 DNA sequence: TGTGCCAGCAGTGCCCTAAGGCGGGAGGGCAACGAGCAGTACTTC.